This TCR beta chain comes out of a study of human T cells and chemical hapten exposure. About the research overall: Diphenylcyclopropenone doses were given weekly to the scalps of patients across the roughly 23-week study. Variation in per-sample TCR yields came mainly from small pooled library volume differences. Mostly female, the patients presented with alopecia areata, totalis or universalis. Study-wide results and caveats: With DPC sensitization, TCRs exceeding 1 in 1000 frequency showed no change.

Time point indicated: patch test 2, 6 weeks after DPC sensitization. The treatment is: therapeutic diphenylcyclopropenone sensitization with weekly scalp DPC. TCRdb reprocessed the RACE reads via MiXCR and lists one record per CDR3 protein. The data contain 350,000 to 400,000 distinct CDR3 sequences, just under 6.5% of them singletons. There are many counts of this clonotype. The antigen is unknown. The CDR3 has 14 residues. Trimming took 4 bases from V and 2 from J, leaving 9 bases between them. Germline V CDR1 and CDR2: SEHNR, FQNEAQ (reference sequence). J is TRBJ1-5 and V is TRBV7-9; D uncertain. The source material was whole blood, sampled in connection with sensitization to the hapten diphenylcyclopropenone (DPC). This TCR derives from a woman between 18 and 29 years old with alopecia areata. Some clones in this sample may be carry-over from other donors' samples. CDR3 loop: CASSSIGRNQPQHF. In DNA form, the CDR3 reads TGTGCCAGCAGCTCGATCGGGCGCAATCAGCCCCAGCATTTT.